The 16 T cell receptor beta chains in this list originate from one sample, sequenced in a study of OX40 agonist ivuxolimab in advanced cancers. The table came from immunoSEQ multiplex PCR; TCRdb's copy has only in-frame clones and leaves some out. The table records 84,000 or so clones, around nine tenths of them present only once. This specimen consisted of CD4+ or CD8+ T cells sorted from blood, obtained in a trial of the OX40 agonist ivuxolimab. The source of these receptors is an adult with an advanced solid tumor such as melanoma, head and neck, liver or kidney cancer.

The chain's CDR3 is CASSEQGSSYNEQFF. The CDR3 DNA is TGTGCCAGCAGCGAACAGGGTAGCTCCTACAATGAGCAGTTCTTC. This chain connects TRBV6-6 to TRBJ2-1; D may be TRBD1 (6 bases). The CDR3 has 15 amino acids. V shed 6 bases and J shed 0 bases, with 12 bases lying between them. Germline CDR1 MNHNY, CDR2 SVGAGI (reference sequence).

J is TRBJ2-2 and V is TRBV18, with D tentatively TRBD2 (6 bases). The CDR3 totals 15 residues. Trimming cost V 8 bases and J 3 bases, with 16 bases left between them. CDR1 and CDR2 (germline): KGHSH, LQKENI. CDR3 nucleotide sequence: TGTGCCAGCACCTTCGGAGGGCCAGACACCGGGGAGCTGTTTTTT. Translation gives CASTFGGPDTGELFF.

This chain connects TRBV7-9 to TRBJ1-1; 8 nucleotides match TRBD1. Germline-derived CDR1 and CDR2 are SEHNR and FQNEAQ (reference sequence). The CDR3 totals 16 residues. With 4 bases clipped from V and 5 bases from J, the junction kept 12 bases outside the gene matches. This chain's CDR3 is CASSSTSGQGGTEAFF. CDR3 nucleotides: TGTGCCAGCAGCTCCACATCTGGACAGGGAGGAACTGAAGCTTTCTTT.

The genes are TRBV18 and TRBJ2-5; tentative D call: TRBD2 (5 bases). The CDR3 is 14 amino acids. CDR1 is KGHSH and CDR2 is LQKENI in the germline V gene. V shed 6 bases and J shed 0 bases, with 11 bases lying between them. CDR3 DNA: TGTGCCAGCTCTTCACTAGGGTACCAAGAGACCCAGTACTTC. Translating it yields CASSSLGYQETQYF.

The chain uses TRBV7-9 and TRBJ2-3, with D uncertain. Germline CDR1 reads SEHNR; CDR2 reads FQNEAQ (reference sequence). This CDR3 comprises 15 residues. Trimming cost V 5 bases and J 0 bases, with 12 bases left between them. CDR3 bases: TGTGCCAGCAGCCCAGACCCCTTTAGCACAGATACGCAGTATTTT. Its protein product is CASSPDPFSTDTQYF. Supplemented by reference TRBV7-9 and TRBJ2-3, the full variable domain reads DTGVSQNPRHKITKRGQNVTFRCDPISEHNRLYWYRQTLGQGPEFLTYFQNEAQLEKSRLLSDRFSAERPKGSFSTLEIQRTEQGDSAMYLCASSPDPFSTDTQYFGPGTRLTVL.

V is TRBV28 and J is TRBJ2-5; D tentatively fits TRBD1 or TRBD2 (5 bases each). Germline loops: CDR1 MDHEN, CDR2 SYDVKM. V lost 5 bases, J lost 4 bases, and 17 bases lay in between. There are 15 residues in the CDR3. The DNA for the CDR3 is TGTGCCAGCAGTCTGATTGGTGGGGACCGAGAGACCCAGTACTTC. Translation gives CASSLIGGDRETQYF.

The chain employs TRBV19 and TRBJ1-3; D unclear. Germline assignment: CDR1 LNHDA and CDR2 SQIVND (reference sequence). The CDR3 has 15 residues. The ends were cut back, 8 bases at V and 0 bases at J, with 14 bases in the middle. CDR3: CASSAGAISGNTIYF. In DNA, the CDR3 is TGTGCCAGTTCGGCAGGCGCTATCTCTGGAAACACCATATATTTT.

This sequence joins TRBV7-9 and TRBJ1-1; maybe TRBD1 (6 bases). CDR3 length equals 13 residues. Per the germline V gene, CDR1 is SEHNR and CDR2 is FQNEAQ (reference sequence). The V and J ends lost 1 base and 9 bases respectively, with 12 bases between them. The CDR3 region is CASSLDWGAQAFF. DNA for the CDR3: TGTGCCAGCAGCTTAGATTGGGGGGCCCAAGCTTTCTTT. The variable domain in full, completed from reference TRBV7-9 and TRBJ1-1, reads DTGVSQNPRHKITKRGQNVTFRCDPISEHNRLYWYRQTLGQGPEFLTYFQNEAQLEKSRLLSDRFSAERPKGSFSTLEIQRTEQGDSAMYLCASSLDWGAQAFFGQGTRLTVV.

The chain couples TRBV19 to TRBJ1-1, with 7 bases fitting TRBD1. This CDR3 contains 19 residues. Germline CDR1 is LNHDA and CDR2 is SQIVND (reference sequence). The junction had 19 bases not matched to a gene; V was cut back by 3 bases and J by 3 bases. CDR3 nucleotides: TGTGCCAGTAGTATTTGGGGCAGGGGGTGGAAGCGATTTGACACTGAAGCTTTCTTT. Translating gives CASSIWGRGWKRFDTEAFF.

The chain employs TRBV6-1 and TRBJ2-7, with D possibly TRBD2 on 6 matching bases. The V end was cut by 2 bases, the J end by 1 base, with 18 bases between. The CDR3 covers 17 residues. Germline-derived CDR1 and CDR2 are MNHNS and SASEGT. Here the CDR3 reads CASSEWFGAAGSYEQYF. The CDR3, as DNA: TGTGCCAGCAGTGAATGGTTTGGGGCCGCGGGGTCCTACGAGCAGTACTTC.

This chain joins TRBV5-1 and TRBJ2-1, with 11 bases aligning to TRBD2. The CDR3 sequence is 19 residues long. The germline V gene encodes CDR1 SGHRS and CDR2 YFSETQ. The V segment lost 0 bases and the J segment 0 bases; nucleotides outside the gene matches: 8. CDR3 bases: TGCGCCAGCAGCTTGGAAGCTAGCGGGGGGTCCTTCTCCTACAATGAGCAGTTCTTC. This gives the protein CASSLEASGGSFSYNEQFF.

This clone was seen once. V usage is TRBV28 and J usage is TRBJ2-7, with D possibly TRBD2 on 6 matching bases. Germline assignment: CDR1 MDHEN and CDR2 SYDVKM. The CDR3 is 13 amino acids. Trimming shortened V by 8 bases and J by 3 bases, and 14 bases separated the two germline ends. As DNA, the CDR3 is TGTGCCAGCCGGGAGCAGGGAGGCTACGAGCAGTACTTC. It encodes CASREQGGYEQYF.

The chain carries TRBV11-3 and TRBJ2-3, with TRBD2 identical over 12 bases. There are 15 residues in the CDR3. Germline V CDR1 and CDR2: SGHNT, YENEEA. V gave up 5 bases and J gave up 4 bases; unmatched junction bases: 4. The CDR3 DNA reads as TGTGCCAGCAGCCCCGGGACTAGCGGGCCAGATACGCAGTATTTT. Its protein is CASSPGTSGPDTQYF.

The CDR3 DNA sequence: TGTGCCAGCAGCCGGGACTTACTGAACACCGGGGAGCTGTTTTTT. This sequence encodes CASSRDLLNTGELFF. The chain recombines TRBV7-9 with TRBJ2-2, with D possibly being TRBD2 (6 bases). V lost 5 bases, J lost 1 base, and 11 bases lay in between. Germline V lookup: CDR1 SEHNR, CDR2 FQNEAQ (reference sequence). The CDR3 contains 15 residues. The variable domain in full, with the rest retrieved from reference TRBV7-9 and TRBJ2-2, is DTGVSQNPRHKITKRGQNVTFRCDPISEHNRLYWYRQTLGQGPEFLTYFQNEAQLEKSRLLSDRFSAERPKGSFSTLEIQRTEQGDSAMYLCASSRDLLNTGELFFGEGSRLTVL.

This clone was counted once. The gene calls are TRBV7-6 and TRBJ2-1; no clear D. Trimming pared 1 base from V and 12 bases from J, leaving 7 bases between. The CDR3 is 11 residues long. Germline assignment: CDR1 SGHVS and CDR2 FNYEAQ. The chain's CDR3 is CASSLVGAQFF. Written as DNA, the CDR3 is TGTGCCAGCAGCTTAGTTGGAGCGCAGTTCTTC.

The J gene is TRBJ1-1, the V gene TRBV28; the D is unclear. The ends were cut back, 5 bases at V and 0 bases at J, with 10 bases in the middle. Germline values: CDR1 MDHEN, CDR2 SYDVKM. The CDR3 totals 14 residues. The CDR3 here is CASSLRRLNTEAFF. The CDR3 bases are TGTGCCAGCAGTCTGAGAAGGTTGAACACTGAAGCTTTCTTT.